This paragraph reports one T cell receptor (beta chain). This table comes from immunoSEQ multiplex PCR, and its TCRdb copy is limited to in-frame clones, with some not included. The data contain roughly 250,000 clones, approximately 91% of them seen just once; the ten biggest clones take up 2.1%. This sample stems from a study of blood T cell repertoires in COVID-19. The overall study: Sample material is recorded as cDNA or gDNA derived from T cells, B-cell-depleted T cells, or PBMCs.

Germline loops: CDR1 SGHRS, CDR2 YFSETQ. V was cut by 0 bases and J by 12 bases, with 12 bases left in between. The CDR3 length is 12 residues. J is TRBJ1-2 and V is TRBV5-1, with D hard to call. This receptor was taken from a woman aged 40 to 49 who had recovered from COVID-19. Sequences were obtained from peripheral blood. CDR3 DNA: TGCGCCAGCAGCTTGGATCAGGATGTTAACACCTTC. It translates to CASSLDQDVNTF.